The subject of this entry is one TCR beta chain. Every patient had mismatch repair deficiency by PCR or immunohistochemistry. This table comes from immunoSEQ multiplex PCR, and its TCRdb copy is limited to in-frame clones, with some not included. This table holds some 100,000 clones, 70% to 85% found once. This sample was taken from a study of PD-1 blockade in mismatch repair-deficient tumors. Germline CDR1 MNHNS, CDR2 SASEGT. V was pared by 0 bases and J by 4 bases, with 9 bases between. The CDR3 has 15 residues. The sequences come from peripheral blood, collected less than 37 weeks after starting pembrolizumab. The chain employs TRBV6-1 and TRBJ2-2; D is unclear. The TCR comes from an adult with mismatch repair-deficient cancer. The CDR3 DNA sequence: TGTGCCAGCAGTGAAGCTCTCTGGTCCACCGGGGAGCTGTTTTTT. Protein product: CASSEALWSTGELFF.